This T cell receptor beta chain was sequenced during a study of T cell responses to AZD1222 COVID-19 vaccine. Study conclusions and caveats: Most donors were white British and more were female, and clonal diversity was possibly underestimated. Reports indicate that nearly half of spike-specific TCRs are directed at unmutated variant regions. The study identified only five or six AZD1222 recipients as seropositive at baseline.

As concerns this clone: Its target is not known.

Clones were read by immunoSEQ multiplex PCR, and TCRdb kept only the in-frame ones, dropping some. The table has about 100,000 clones, approximately 87% seen once; the top ten hold about 16%. This CDR3 is 13 amino acids long. Germline V lookup: CDR1 SGHNT, CDR2 YYREEE (reference sequence). Trimming took 1 base from V and 8 from J, leaving 12 bases between them. The sequencing used peripheral blood, collected on day 0 of AZD1222 vaccination. V usage is TRBV5-4 and J usage is TRBJ1-2; perhaps TRBD1 as D (5 bases). This receptor was taken from an adult in good health. The CDR3 region is CASSLTGAFGYTF. The CDR3 nucleotides read TGTGCCAGCAGCTTGACCGGGGCATTCGGCTACACCTTC.